The 20 T cell receptor beta chains in this list originate from one sample, sequenced in a study of siplizumab effects on memory and regulatory T cells. Libraries were prepared by immunoSEQ multiplex PCR; TCRdb keeps only in-frame clonotypes and omits some of them. Among roughly 70,000 clones listed, approximately 93% were seen once. Sequencing was performed on CD8+ T cells sorted from blood. The source is a human donor in good health.

V and J are TRBV4-3 and TRBJ2-7; 7 bases line up with TRBD1. J gave up 1 base and V 3 bases, and 9 bases lay outside the gene matches. CDR1 and CDR2 from the germline V gene are LGHNA and YSLEER. This CDR3 is 16 amino acids long. CDR3 sequence: CASSHGATGESYEQYF. The CDR3 DNA follows: TGCGCCAGCAGCCACGGAGCCACAGGGGAGTCCTACGAGCAGTACTTC.

The rearrangement uses TRBV19 and TRBJ2-1, with 12 bases fitting TRBD1. Germline values: CDR1 LNHDA, CDR2 SQIVND (reference sequence). CDR3 length equals 14 residues. J gave up 8 bases and V 9 bases, and 8 bases lay outside the gene matches. In DNA, the CDR3 is TGTGCCAGCCAACCGGGACAGGGGGCTTATGAGCAGTTCTTC. This gives the protein CASQPGQGAYEQFF.

The CDR3 DNA reads TGCGCCAGCAGCCTAGCGGGGGGTACAGGTGAGCAGTTCTTC. Translating gives CASSLAGGTGEQFF. J is TRBJ2-1 and V is TRBV4-1; TRBD2 matches 10 bases. Germline V gives CDR1 MGHRA, CDR2 YSYEKL. The CDR3 is 14 residues long. J gave up 9 bases and V 4 bases, and 6 bases lay outside the gene matches.

The chain has TRBV4-1 and TRBJ1-1; no reliable D call. CDR1 and CDR2 from the germline V gene are MGHRA and YSYEKL. Trimming took off 3 bases at V and 4 bases at J, with 18 bases between the two ends. CDR3 length: 16 residues. The CDR3 region is CASSQEFKMGTTEAFF. The CDR3 DNA reads TGCGCCAGCAGCCAGGAATTTAAGATGGGCACCACTGAAGCTTTCTTT.

V gene TRBV4-3 combines with J gene TRBJ2-7; 10 nucleotides line up with TRBD1. After removal of 4 bases from V and 5 bases from J, the junction contained 8 bases not matched to a gene. From germline, CDR1 is LGHNA and CDR2 YSLEER. The CDR3 totals 15 residues. CDR3 sequence: CASSRGTGEQDEQYF. The CDR3 DNA is TGCGCCAGCAGCCGCGGGACAGGGGAGCAGGACGAGCAGTACTTC.

The V call is TRBV15, the J call TRBJ2-3; D unresolved. The V gene's germline CDR1 is LNHNV and CDR2 YYDKDF (reference sequence). CDR3 length equals 17 residues. With 0 bases removed from V and 0 bases from J, the gap between germline ends came to 13 bases. The CDR3 nucleotides are TGTGCCACCAGCAGAGATCTCACACCGACTAGCACAGATACGCAGTATTTT. Protein product: CATSRDLTPTSTDTQYF.

This chain joins TRBV11-3 and TRBJ2-7; D possibly corresponds to TRBD2 (5 bases). Deletions cut 4 bases from V and 5 bases from J, with 18 bases between. The CDR3 is 15 residues long. The germline V gene encodes CDR1 SGHNT and CDR2 YENEEA. DNA for the CDR3: TGTGCCAGCAGCTCCTACTCCGGGGAACGGAACGAGCAGTACTTC. Amino acids: CASSSYSGERNEQYF.

As DNA, the CDR3 is TGTGCCAGCAACGTTAGGGGGGTTTCCTACAATGAGCAGTTCTTC. This sequence encodes CASNVRGVSYNEQFF. The chain couples TRBV13 to TRBJ2-1; D is possibly TRBD1 or TRBD2 (6 bases each). This CDR3 is 15 amino acids long. Germline CDR1 reads PRHDT; CDR2 reads FYEKMQ (reference sequence). V lost 7 bases and J lost 1, with 14 bases in between.

This chain links TRBV5-1 with TRBJ1-2; TRBD1 is a possible D gene (6 bases). Germline values: CDR1 SGHRS, CDR2 YFSETQ. The V end was cut by 7 bases, the J end by 5 bases, with 21 bases between. The CDR3 sequence is 15 residues long. The CDR3 nucleotides are TGCGCCAGCCGACCCACAGGGTACGCCTCTTATGGCTACACCTTC. This translates into CASRPTGYASYGYTF. The whole variable domain, remainder taken from reference TRBV5-1 and TRBJ1-2, is KAGVTQTPRYLIKTRGQQVTLSCSPISGHRSVSWYQQTPGQGLQFLFEYFSETQRNKGNFPGRFSGRQFSNSRSEMNVSTLELGDSALYLCASRPTGYASYGYTFGSGTRLTVV.

This clone occurred once. V and J are TRBV18 and TRBJ2-1; weak D call: TRBD1 (5 bases). Trimming shortened V by 3 bases and J by 5 bases, and 14 bases separated the two germline ends. In germline, CDR1 is KGHSH, CDR2 LQKENI. The CDR3 loop spans 15 amino acids. As DNA, the CDR3 is TGTGCCAGCTCACCGCGACAGCCGTCGGACAATGAGCAGTTCTTC. Translating gives CASSPRQPSDNEQFF.

The chain combines TRBV6-5 with TRBJ2-7, with 10 nucleotides matching TRBD1. With 10 bases clipped from V and 5 bases from J, the junction kept 11 bases outside the gene matches. The germline gives CDR1 MNHEY, CDR2 SVGAGI. The CDR3 has 14 amino acids. CDR3 sequence (DNA): TGTGCCACCCTTGCCGGGACAGGGGACGACGAGCAGTACTTC. Translation: CATLAGTGDDEQYF.

The rearrangement links TRBV20-1 to TRBJ2-5; D gene unclear. The germline CDR1 and CDR2 sequences are DFQATT and SNEGSKA (reference sequence). V was clipped by 0 bases and J by 5 bases, with 4 bases between them. This CDR3 spans 11 amino acids. CDR3 DNA: TGCAGTGCTAGAGAACGGGAGACCCAGTACTTC. The encoded protein is CSARERETQYF.

The chain employs TRBV28 and TRBJ1-1; TRBD1 aligns across 9 bases. J was trimmed by 0 bases and V by 10 bases; bases with no gene match: 0. This CDR3 has 12 amino acids. Per the germline V gene, CDR1 is MDHEN and CDR2 is SYDVKM. CDR3 sequence: CANRGLNTEAFF. CDR3 in DNA: TGTGCCAACAGGGGGCTGAACACTGAAGCTTTCTTT.

This rearrangement joins TRBV7-9 to TRBJ2-7, with D possibly TRBD2 on 7 matching bases. Trimming left V 3 bases short and J 5 bases short, with 17 bases between. Germline V CDR1 and CDR2: SEHNR, FQNEAQ (reference sequence). The length of the CDR3 is 15 residues. The CDR3 protein is CASSFLGSGGDEQYF. The CDR3 region has the DNA TGTGCCAGCAGCTTTTTGGGGTCGGGGGGCGACGAGCAGTACTTC.

The rearrangement joins TRBV7-2 to TRBJ2-3; 9 bases match TRBD2. Germline lookup yields CDR1 SGHTA and CDR2 FQGNSA. V shed 2 bases and J 1 base; nucleotides not matched to a gene: 7. CDR3 length: 17 amino acids. This CDR3 is CASSLIVASGGTDTQYF. For the CDR3, the DNA is TGTGCCAGCAGCTTAATAGTTGCTAGCGGGGGCACAGATACGCAGTATTTT.

The rearrangement joins TRBV4-3 to TRBJ1-4; D gene ambiguous. V gave up 1 base and J gave up 8 bases, with 14 bases separating them. Germline V gene data show CDR1 as LGHNA and CDR2 as YSLEER. The CDR3 covers 15 residues. The CDR3 reads CASSQGTSLEEKLFF. CDR3 DNA: TGCGCCAGCAGCCAAGGAACCTCGCTGGAAGAAAAACTGTTTTTT.

This chain links TRBV13 with TRBJ1-1, with unresolved D. Trimming pared 1 base from V and 5 bases from J, leaving 5 bases between. CDR3 length: 12 amino acids. Per germline, CDR1 PRHDT and CDR2 FYEKMQ (reference sequence). CDR3 bases: TGTGCCAGCAGCTTAGTTTCAACTGAAGCTTTCTTT. Amino acids: CASSLVSTEAFF. Full variable domain (rest looked up from reference TRBV13 and TRBJ1-1): AAGVIQSPRHLIKEKRETATLKCYPIPRHDTVYWYQQGPGQDPQFLISFYEKMQSDKGSIPDRFSAQQFSDYHSELNMSSLELGDSALYFCASSLVSTEAFFGQGTRLTVV.

V usage is TRBV4-3 and J usage is TRBJ1-6; D gene ambiguous. Between the trimmed V and J ends, which lost 0 bases and 1 base, there was a span of 10 bases. Germline CDR1 and CDR2: LGHNA and YSLEER. This CDR3 has 17 amino acids. DNA for the CDR3: TGCGCCAGCAGCCAAGAAGATCCGAAATCCTATAATTCACCCCTCCACTTT. It encodes CASSQEDPKSYNSPLHF.

With respect to this clone: The same CDR3 arises from other DNA sequences in this sample as well. The V call is TRBV7-9, the J call TRBJ1-1; D remains unclear. CDR3 length equals 12 residues. Trimming left V 1 base short and J 5 bases short, with 5 bases between. The germline gives CDR1 SEHNR, CDR2 FQNEAQ (reference sequence). CDR3 amino acids: CASSLDETEAFF. The CDR3 DNA is TGTGCCAGCAGCTTAGATGAGACTGAAGCTTTCTTT.

The chain uses TRBV10-2 and TRBJ1-1; D call uncertain. Germline V lookup: CDR1 WSHSY, CDR2 SAAADI. CDR3 length: 14 residues. Trimming took off 6 bases at V and 3 bases at J, with 14 bases between the two ends. As DNA, the CDR3 is TGCGCCAGCAGAACGTCCATGGTTCACACTGAAGCTTTCTTT. Its protein is CASRTSMVHTEAFF.